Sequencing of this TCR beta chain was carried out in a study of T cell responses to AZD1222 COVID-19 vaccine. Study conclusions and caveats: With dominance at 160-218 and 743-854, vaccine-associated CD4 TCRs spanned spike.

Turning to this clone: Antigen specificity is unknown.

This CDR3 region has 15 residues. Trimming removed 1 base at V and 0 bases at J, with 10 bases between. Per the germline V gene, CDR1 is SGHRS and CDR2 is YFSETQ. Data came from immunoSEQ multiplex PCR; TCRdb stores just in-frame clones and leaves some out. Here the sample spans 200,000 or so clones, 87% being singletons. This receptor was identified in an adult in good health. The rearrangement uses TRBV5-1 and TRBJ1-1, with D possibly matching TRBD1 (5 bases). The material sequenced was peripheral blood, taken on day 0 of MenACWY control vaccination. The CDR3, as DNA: TGCGCCAGCAGCTTGACGGGGGTTCTGAACACTGAAGCTTTCTTT. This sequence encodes CASSLTGVLNTEAFF.